A single sample is the source of the 12 T cell receptor beta chains below, sequenced in a study of a mutant IDH1 vaccine in newly diagnosed glioma. Assay used: immunoSEQ multiplex PCR; TCRdb lists only in-frame clones, some missing. The table has some 130,000 clones, over 75% seen once. Sample time point: week 11, during vaccination. Each dose delivered 300 ug of mutant IDH1 20-mer peptide subcutaneously with imiquimod. Their recognized antigens are unknown. The specimen was PBMCs, collected from a glioma patient whose treatment included an IDH1 peptide vaccine. The receptors shown here come from a man aged 35-49 years with glioma.

The gene calls are TRBV7-2 and TRBJ1-2; D not resolved. CDR1 and CDR2 (germline): SGHTA, FQGNSA. The CDR3 has 13 residues. The ends were cut back, 1 base at V and 11 bases at J, with 14 bases in the middle. CDR3 in DNA: TGTGCCAGCAGCTTAGGAGTAGGTCGCGGTTACACCTTC. Translation: CASSLGVGRGYTF.

The J gene is TRBJ1-3, the V gene TRBV9; 9 bases map to TRBD1. Losses at the gene ends were 4 bases for V and 2 bases for J; bases not matched to a gene: 10. Germline CDR1 reads SGDLS; CDR2 reads YYNGEE. The CDR3 totals 17 residues. The CDR3 is CASSTTGTGLAGNTIYF. In DNA, the CDR3 is TGTGCCAGCAGCACAACCGGGACAGGGCTCGCTGGAAACACCATATATTTT.

There are a few counts of this clone. V is TRBV5-5 and J is TRBJ2-7, with a tentative D call TRBD1 (6 bases). The ends were cut back, 3 bases at V and 1 base at J, with 11 bases in the middle. The V gene's germline CDR1 is SGHKS and CDR2 YYEKEE (reference sequence). The CDR3 is 14 amino acids. The CDR3: CASSSRQVSYEQYF. In DNA, the CDR3 is TGTGCCAGCAGCTCCCGACAGGTTTCCTACGAGCAGTACTTC.

This clone was seen once. DNA for the CDR3: TGTGCCAGTAGTATAATGGTGTCAGGGTCCAATCAGCCCCAGCATTTT. Translating it yields CASSIMVSGSNQPQHF. The gene calls are TRBV19 and TRBJ1-5, with a weak D call TRBD1 (5 bases). CDR1 and CDR2 (germline): LNHDA, SQIVND (reference sequence). This CDR3 is 16 amino acids long. V lost 2 bases, J lost 3 bases, and 14 bases lay in between.

The V and J genes are TRBV11-2 and TRBJ2-1; D not certain. The V end lost 2 bases, the J end lost 5 bases, and 7 bases lay between the germline ends. The CDR3 sequence is 13 residues long. Germline V CDR1 and CDR2: SGHAT, FQNNGV. This CDR3 reads CASSLLTDNEQFF. CDR3 sequence (DNA): TGTGCCAGCAGCTTACTGACCGACAATGAGCAGTTCTTC.

This chain connects TRBV28 to TRBJ2-7; maybe TRBD2 (5 bases). CDR3 length: 12 amino acids. Germline V lookup: CDR1 MDHEN, CDR2 SYDVKM. V was pared by 5 bases and J by 2 bases, with 7 bases between. CDR3: CASSIGTYEQYF. The DNA of the CDR3 is TGTGCCAGCAGTATCGGGACCTACGAGCAGTACTTC.

In its sample, this clone was seen once. The CDR3 sequence: CASSLGQYRDTQYF. In nucleotides, the CDR3 is TGTGCCAGCAGCTTGGGGCAGTATCGGGATACGCAGTATTTT. The rearrangement uses TRBV5-4 and TRBJ2-3; D gene ambiguous. The CDR3 contains 14 residues. Germline V gene lookup returns CDR1 SGHNT and CDR2 YYREEE (reference sequence). Between the trimmed V and J ends, which lost 0 bases and 6 bases, there was a span of 11 bases.

CDR3 sequence reads: CASSLVANQPQHF. CDR3 nucleotide sequence: TGTGCCAGCAGCTTAGTGGCGAATCAGCCCCAGCATTTT. The genes are TRBV7-8 and TRBJ1-5; D ambiguous. From germline, CDR1 is SGHVS and CDR2 FQNEAQ. V lost 1 base and J 4 bases, leaving 5 bases between the germline ends. The length of the CDR3 is 13 residues. The full variable domain, its missing parts supplied by reference TRBV7-8 and TRBJ1-5, is GAGVSQSPRYKVAKRGQDVALRCDPISGHVSLFWYQQALGQGPEFLTYFQNEAQLDKSGLPSDRFFAERPEGSVSTLKIQRTQQEDSAVYLCASSLVANQPQHFGDGTRLSIL.

J is TRBJ1-5 and V is TRBV7-9; 10 nucleotides agree with TRBD1. This CDR3 contains 16 residues. Trimming at V came to 4 bases and at J to 2 bases, leaving 5 bases not matched to a gene. From germline, CDR1 is SEHNR and CDR2 FQNEAQ (reference sequence). CDR3 region: CASSYGTGDGNQPQHF. The DNA for the CDR3 is TGTGCCAGCAGCTACGGGACAGGGGATGGCAATCAGCCCCAGCATTTT. The full variable domain, with the rest looked up from reference TRBV7-9 and TRBJ1-5, is DTGVSQNPRHKITKRGQNVTFRCDPISEHNRLYWYRQTLGQGPEFLTYFQNEAQLEKSRLLSDRFSAERPKGSFSTLEIQRTEQGDSAMYLCASSYGTGDGNQPQHFGDGTRLSIL.

This clone was counted a single time. The rearrangement links TRBV2 to TRBJ2-5, with 11 bases fitting TRBD2. CDR1 SNHLY and CDR2 FYNNEI come from the germline V gene. The CDR3 loop spans 14 amino acids. Losses at the gene ends were 5 bases for V and 4 bases for J; bases not matched to a gene: 3. The CDR3 sequence: CASSTTSGGETQYF. The CDR3 bases are TGTGCCAGCAGTACTACTAGCGGGGGAGAGACCCAGTACTTC.

In its sample, this clone was seen a few times. The chain joins TRBV5-1 to TRBJ1-2; D is ambiguous. The V and J ends lost 1 base and 6 bases respectively, with 16 bases between them. This CDR3 contains 15 residues. Germline V gene sequence: CDR1 SGHRS, CDR2 YFSETQ. The CDR3 loop reads CASSLSRRNDDGYTF. CDR3 bases: TGCGCCAGCAGCTTGAGTCGCAGGAACGACGATGGCTACACCTTC.

The CDR3 DNA follows: TGTGCCAGCAGCTCCGTAATTAGCGGGGGTTTGGATACGCAGTATTTT. Its translation is CASSSVISGGLDTQYF. The V gene is TRBV7-9, the J gene TRBJ2-3; 9 bases fit TRBD2. The CDR3 is 16 amino acids. Germline CDR1 reads SEHNR; CDR2 reads FQNEAQ (reference sequence). V was pared by 4 bases and J by 6 bases, with 11 bases of the junction left unmatched.